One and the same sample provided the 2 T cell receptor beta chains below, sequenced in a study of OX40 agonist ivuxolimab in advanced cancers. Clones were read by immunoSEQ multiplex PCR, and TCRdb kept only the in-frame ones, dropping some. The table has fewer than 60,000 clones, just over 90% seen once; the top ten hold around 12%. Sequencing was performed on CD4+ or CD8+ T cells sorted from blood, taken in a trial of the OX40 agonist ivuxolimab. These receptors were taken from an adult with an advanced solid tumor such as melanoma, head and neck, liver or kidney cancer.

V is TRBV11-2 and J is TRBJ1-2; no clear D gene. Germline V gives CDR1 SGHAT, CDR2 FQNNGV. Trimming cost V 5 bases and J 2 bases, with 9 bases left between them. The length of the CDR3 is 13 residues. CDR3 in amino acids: CASSPRENYGYTF. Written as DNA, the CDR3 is TGTGCCAGCAGCCCACGGGAGAACTATGGCTACACCTTC.

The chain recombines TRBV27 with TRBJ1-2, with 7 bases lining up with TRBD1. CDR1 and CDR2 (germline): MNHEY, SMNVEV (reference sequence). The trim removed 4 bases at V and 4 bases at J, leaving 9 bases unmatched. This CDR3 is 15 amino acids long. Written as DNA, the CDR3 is TGTGCCAGCAGTTCCTCGACAGGGTGGGTCTATGGCTACACCTTC. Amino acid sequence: CASSSSTGWVYGYTF.